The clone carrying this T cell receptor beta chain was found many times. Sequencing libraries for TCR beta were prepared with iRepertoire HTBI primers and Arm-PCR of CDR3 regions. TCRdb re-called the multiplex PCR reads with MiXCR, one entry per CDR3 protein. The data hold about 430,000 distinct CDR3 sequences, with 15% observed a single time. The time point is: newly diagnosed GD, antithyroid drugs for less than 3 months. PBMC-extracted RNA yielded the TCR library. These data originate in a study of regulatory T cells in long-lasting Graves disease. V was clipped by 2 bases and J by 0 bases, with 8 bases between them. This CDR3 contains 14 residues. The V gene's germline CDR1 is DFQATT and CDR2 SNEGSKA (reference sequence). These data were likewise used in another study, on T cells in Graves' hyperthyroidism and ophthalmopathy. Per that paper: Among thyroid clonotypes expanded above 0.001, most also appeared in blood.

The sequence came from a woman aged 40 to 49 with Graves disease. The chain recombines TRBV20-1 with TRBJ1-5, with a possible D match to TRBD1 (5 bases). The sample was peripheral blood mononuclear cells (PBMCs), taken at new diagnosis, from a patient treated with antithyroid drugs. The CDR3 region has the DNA TGCAGTGCTAGACGGGGGGATAGCAATCAGCCCCAGCATTTT. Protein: CSARRGDSNQPQHF.